A single sample is the source of the 20 T cell receptor beta chains below, sequenced in a study of blood T cell repertoires in COVID-19. TCRdb's table, derived via immunoSEQ multiplex PCR, lists solely in-frame clones and lacks some. Among 130,000 or so clones listed, roughly four fifths were seen once. Sequencing was performed on PBMCs or T cells enriched from blood (not recorded which). The receptors here all came from a man aged 30 to 39 who had recovered from COVID-19.

This chain's CDR3 is CASSPGLAGAQETQYF. The CDR3 bases are TGCGCCAGCAGCCCGGGACTAGCGGGAGCGCAAGAGACCCAGTACTTC. The chain employs TRBV5-1 and TRBJ2-5; TRBD2 aligns across 14 bases. Germline CDR1 reads SGHRS; CDR2 reads YFSETQ. This CDR3 has 16 residues. V shed 4 bases and J 2 bases; nucleotides not matched to a gene: 4.

The genes are TRBV5-1 and TRBJ2-1, with D tentatively TRBD2 (6 bases). Germline values: CDR1 SGHRS, CDR2 YFSETQ. The ends were cut back, 2 bases at V and 0 bases at J, with 9 bases in the middle. The CDR3 has 15 amino acids. CDR3 amino acids: CASSLLADSYNEQFF. The CDR3 coding sequence is TGCGCCAGCAGCTTACTAGCCGACTCCTACAATGAGCAGTTCTTC.

The chain joins TRBV5-6 to TRBJ2-3; 7 nucleotides match TRBD2. Trimming took 4 bases from V and 4 from J; bases not matched to a gene: 12. Germline lookup yields CDR1 SGHDT and CDR2 YYEEEE. This CDR3 spans 16 amino acids. DNA of the CDR3: TGTGCCAGCAGCGCGAGAGGACGGGGGGTGGCAGATACGCAGTATTTT. Amino acids: CASSARGRGVADTQYF.

The chain is built from TRBV3-1 (or the pseudogene TRBV3-2) and TRBJ2-3, with 7 bases aligning to TRBD2. The V segment lost 7 bases and the J segment 2 bases; nucleotides outside the gene matches: 12. The germline V gene has CDR1 LGHDT and CDR2 YNNKEL (reference sequence). The CDR3 is 16 residues long. The CDR3 DNA sequence: TGTGCCAGCACCATCTCCTGGCGGGGGATCACAGATACGCAGTATTTT. It encodes CASTISWRGITDTQYF.

This rearrangement joins TRBV4-2 to TRBJ1-1; no clear D gene. CDR1 LGHNA and CDR2 YNFKEQ come from the germline V gene. The CDR3 has 14 residues. V was pared by 2 bases and J by 3 bases, with 10 bases between. The CDR3 region has the DNA TGTGCCAGCAGCCAACCAGCAGCGGACACTGAAGCTTTCTTT. Its protein is CASSQPAADTEAFF.

The chain recombines TRBV27 with TRBJ1-1; perhaps TRBD1 as D (5 bases). Germline-derived CDR1 and CDR2 are MNHEY and SMNVEV (reference sequence). This CDR3 is built from 15 residues. Trimming cost V 3 bases and J 6 bases, with 17 bases left between them. CDR3 DNA sequence: TGTGCCAGCAGTTTTTCGCAGGGCCGTACGGCTGAAGCTTTCTTT. Translating gives CASSFSQGRTAEAFF.

The chain uses TRBV13 and TRBJ2-3, with a weak D call TRBD2 (5 bases). Germline V CDR1 and CDR2: PRHDT, FYEKMQ (reference sequence). The CDR3 runs 15 residues. Trimming removed 2 bases at V and 0 bases at J, with 9 bases between. CDR3 DNA: TGTGCCAGCAGCTTACTTAGCGCAAGCACAGATACGCAGTATTTT. This translates into CASSLLSASTDTQYF.

In its sample, this clone was seen once. This sequence joins TRBV27 and TRBJ1-1; TRBD1 agrees at 10 bases. Trimming removed 8 bases from V and 6 bases from J; junction bases left unmatched: 6. Germline CDR1 reads MNHEY; CDR2 reads SMNVEV (reference sequence). CDR3 length equals 13 residues. The CDR3 nucleotides are TGTGCCAGCTGGGACAGGGGTGTACCTGAAGCTTTCTTT. Residues: CASWDRGVPEAFF.

J is TRBJ1-5 and V is TRBV6-6; D is perhaps TRBD1 (6 bases). Germline lookup yields CDR1 MNHNY and CDR2 SVGAGI (reference sequence). With 7 bases removed from V and 1 base from J, the gap between germline ends came to 14 bases. The CDR3 is 15 residues long. CDR3 residues: CASILSGASNQPQHF. DNA of the CDR3: TGTGCCAGCATCCTCTCAGGGGCGAGCAATCAGCCCCAGCATTTT.

The rearrangement links TRBV3-1 (or the pseudogene TRBV3-2) to TRBJ2-5; 8 nucleotides agree with TRBD1. The V gene's germline CDR1 is LGHDT and CDR2 YNNKEL (reference sequence). CDR3 length equals 13 residues. Trimming removed 5 bases from V and 5 bases from J; junction bases left unmatched: 4. CDR3 amino acids: CASSTTGVETQYF. For the CDR3, the DNA is TGTGCCAGCAGCACGACAGGGGTCGAGACCCAGTACTTC.

CDR3 in DNA: TGTGCCAGCAGTCAGACAGGCAATCAGCCCCAGCATTTT. It specifies CASSQTGNQPQHF. The genes are TRBV27 and TRBJ1-5, with D tentatively TRBD1 (5 bases). V shed 5 bases and J shed 2 bases, with 7 bases lying between them. Germline assignment: CDR1 MNHEY and CDR2 SMNVEV (reference sequence). The CDR3 consists of 13 residues.

This sequence joins TRBV5-4 and TRBJ2-3; TRBD2 matches 7 bases. The CDR3 has 16 residues. Germline V gene lookup returns CDR1 SGHNT and CDR2 YYREEE (reference sequence). V lost 4 bases and J lost 1; bases outside the gene matches: 9. The CDR3 DNA reads TGTGCCAGCAGCCCCGCCGAGGCGGGGGGCACAGATACGCAGTATTTT. Protein: CASSPAEAGGTDTQYF. Full variable domain (outside the CDR3, taken from reference TRBV5-4 and TRBJ2-3): ETGVTQSPTHLIKTRGQQVTLRCSSQSGHNTVSWYQQALGQGPQFIFQYYREEENGRGNFPPRFSGLQFPNYSSELNVNALELDDSALYLCASSPAEAGGTDTQYFGPGTRLTVL.

The V gene is TRBV21-1, the J gene TRBJ2-7; the listed D gene, TRBD1, was not tested against the DNA. TRBV21-1 is classified as a pseudogene. This CDR3 has 19 amino acids. The CDR3 nucleotides are TGTGCCAGCAGCAAAGCTCCAGAAGCGACGGACAGGGGCTCCTACGAGCAGTACGTC. The encoded protein is CASSKAPEATDRGSYEQYV.

The chain combines TRBV5-1 with TRBJ2-5; D perhaps matches TRBD2 (6 bases). V lost 3 bases and J 4 bases, leaving 10 bases between the germline ends. This CDR3 is built from 13 residues. In germline, CDR1 is SGHRS, CDR2 YFSETQ. The DNA of the CDR3 is TGCGCCAGCAGCTCGGGACTGGGAGAGACCCAGTACTTC. It encodes CASSSGLGETQYF.

The chain has TRBV2 and TRBJ2-7; 7 positions match TRBD2. V shed 8 bases and J 0 bases; nucleotides not matched to a gene: 7. The germline gives CDR1 SNHLY, CDR2 FYNNEI. This CDR3 comprises 14 residues. The CDR3, as DNA: TGTGCCAGCTGCGGGAGCACCGCCTCCTACGAGCAGTACTTC. Amino acid sequence: CASCGSTASYEQYF.

V and J are TRBV27 and TRBJ2-1; D is perhaps TRBD2 (5 bases). The CDR3 is made up of 16 amino acids. V was clipped by 3 bases and J by 0 bases, with 12 bases between them. CDR1 and CDR2 from the germline V gene are MNHEY and SMNVEV (reference sequence). The DNA of the CDR3 is TGTGCCAGCAGTTTGATGGGAGCCCGCTCCTACAATGAGCAGTTCTTC. Its translation: CASSLMGARSYNEQFF.

The chain recombines TRBV10-3 with TRBJ2-3; 10 nucleotides match TRBD2. The CDR3 spans 15 residues. With V trimmed by 3 bases and J by 2 bases, 2 bases remained unmatched. Looked up from germline, CDR1 is ENHRY and CDR2 is SYGVKD. The CDR3 region is CAISETSGATDTQYF. The CDR3 DNA sequence: TGTGCCATCAGTGAAACTAGCGGGGCCACAGATACGCAGTATTTT.

The gene calls are TRBV29-1 and TRBJ1-5, with 10 bases aligning to TRBD1. CDR3 length equals 13 residues. Germline V gene lookup returns CDR1 SQVTM and CDR2 ANQGSEA. Trimming at V came to 4 bases and at J to 5 bases, leaving 2 bases not matched to a gene. CDR3 DNA: TGCAGCGTTGGACAGGGGGCCGATCAGCCCCAGCATTTT. This codes for CSVGQGADQPQHF. Together with reference TRBV29-1 and TRBJ1-5, the CDR3 gives the full variable domain: SAVISQKPSRDICQRGTSLTIQCQVDSQVTMMFWYRQQPGQSLTLIATANQGSEATYESGFVIDKFPISRPNLTFSTLTVSNMSPEDSSIYLCSVGQGADQPQHFGDGTRLSIL.

The table lists this clone with a count of one. This rearrangement joins TRBV7-3 to TRBJ2-1; 7 bases fit TRBD2. The CDR3 extends over 19 amino acids. V lost 2 bases, J lost 0 bases, and 13 bases stayed unmatched. In germline, CDR1 is SGHTA, CDR2 FQGTGA. CDR3 residues: CASSLDASGHRASYNEQFF. As DNA, the CDR3 is TGTGCCAGCAGCTTAGATGCTAGCGGCCATCGAGCCTCCTACAATGAGCAGTTCTTC.

The V and J genes are TRBV5-8 and TRBJ2-5; D might be TRBD1 (6 bases). Trimming removed 0 bases at V and 5 bases at J, with 17 bases between. Germline CDR1 and CDR2: SGHTS and YDEGEE. CDR3 length: 16 amino acids. This CDR3 is CASSLEVRGFLETQYF. In DNA form, the CDR3 reads TGTGCCAGCAGCTTGGAGGTCAGGGGCTTCCTGGAGACCCAGTACTTC.